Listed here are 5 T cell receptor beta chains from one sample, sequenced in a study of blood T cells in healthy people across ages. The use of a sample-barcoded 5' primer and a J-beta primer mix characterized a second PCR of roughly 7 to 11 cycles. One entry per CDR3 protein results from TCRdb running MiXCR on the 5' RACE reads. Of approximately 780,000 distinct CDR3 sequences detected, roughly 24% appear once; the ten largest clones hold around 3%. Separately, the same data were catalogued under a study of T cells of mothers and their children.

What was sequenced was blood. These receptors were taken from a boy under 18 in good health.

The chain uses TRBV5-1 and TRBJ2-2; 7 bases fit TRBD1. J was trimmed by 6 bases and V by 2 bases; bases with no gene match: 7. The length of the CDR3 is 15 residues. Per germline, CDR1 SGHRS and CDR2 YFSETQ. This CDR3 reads CASSFQTGKAGELFF. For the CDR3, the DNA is TGCGCCAGCAGCTTCCAGACAGGGAAGGCCGGGGAGCTGTTTTTT.

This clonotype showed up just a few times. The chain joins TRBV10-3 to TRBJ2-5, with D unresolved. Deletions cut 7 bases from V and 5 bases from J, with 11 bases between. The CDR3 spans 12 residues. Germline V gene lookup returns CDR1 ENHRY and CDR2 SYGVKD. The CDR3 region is CAIKEDEETQYF. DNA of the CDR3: TGTGCCATCAAAGAGGACGAGGAGACCCAGTACTTC.

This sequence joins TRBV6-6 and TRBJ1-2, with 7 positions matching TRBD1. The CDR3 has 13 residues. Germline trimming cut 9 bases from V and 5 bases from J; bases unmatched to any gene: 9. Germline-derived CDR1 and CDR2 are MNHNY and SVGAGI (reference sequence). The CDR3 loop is CASATGELYGYTF. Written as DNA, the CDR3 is TGTGCCAGTGCTACAGGGGAGTTGTATGGCTACACCTTC.

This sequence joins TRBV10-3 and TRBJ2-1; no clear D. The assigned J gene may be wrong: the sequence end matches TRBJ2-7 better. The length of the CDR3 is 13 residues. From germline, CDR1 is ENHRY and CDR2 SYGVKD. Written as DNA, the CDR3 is TGTGCCATCAGTGAGTATCAGGTCGATGAGCAGTACTTC. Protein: CAISEYQVDEQYF.

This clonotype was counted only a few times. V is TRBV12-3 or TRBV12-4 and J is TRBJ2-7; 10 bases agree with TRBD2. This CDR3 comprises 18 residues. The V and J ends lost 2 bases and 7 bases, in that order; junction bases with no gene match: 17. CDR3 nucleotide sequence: TGTGCCAGCAGTTTACGCCCTAGCGGGGGACCCGGGCGGCAGGAGCAGTACTTC. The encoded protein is CASSLRPSGGPGRQEQYF.